The rows below give T cell receptor beta chains drawn from one sample of a study of blood T cell repertoires in COVID-19. TCRdb's table, derived via immunoSEQ multiplex PCR, lists solely in-frame clones and lacks some. This sample yields a few hundred thousand clones, of which approximately 89% are seen a single time; approximately 7.8% belongs to the top ten. The sequenced sample consisted of peripheral blood. Source of these receptors: a woman aged 50 to 60 who had recovered from COVID-19. CDR3s include the opening cysteine and the closing phenylalanine or tryptophan.

v_call: TRBV5-4
cdr3_aa: CASSLLVSGTGELFF

v_call: TRBV5-4
cdr3_aa: CASSLDSGGSGEQYF

v_call: TRBV19
cdr3_aa: CASTRQGLNTEAFF

v_call: TRBV6-5
cdr3_aa: CASSRVPNQPQHF

v_call: TRBV28
cdr3_aa: CASSLRRAGYTF

v_call: TRBV30
cdr3_aa: CAWNRDRAAFF

v_call: TRBV5-1
cdr3_aa: CASSFLAVRFNQPQHF

v_call: TRBV7-6
cdr3_aa: CASSLMVAGGLDEQYF

v_call: TRBV6-6
cdr3_aa: CASSYSKSTGVHEQYF

v_call: TRBV9
cdr3_aa: CASSVVPGDTEAFF

v_call: TRBV7-5
cdr3_aa: CARSFSPWIPGQGTTEAFF

v_call: TRBV2
cdr3_aa: CASSADLEAFF

v_call: TRBV19
cdr3_aa: CASSTKPREAFF

v_call: TRBV19
cdr3_aa: CASSRVGAGGYEQYF

v_call: TRBV27
cdr3_aa: CASRETSGVQETQYF

v_call: TRBV24-1
cdr3_aa: CATSAQRDSEAFF

v_call: TRBV7-2
cdr3_aa: CASSSSLYNSPLHF

v_call: TRBV7-2
cdr3_aa: CASSLGTYSGNTIYF

v_call: TRBV15
cdr3_aa: CATSRDVGGAYGYTF

v_call: TRBV9
cdr3_aa: CASTRSTGFGEKLFF

v_call: TRBV28
cdr3_aa: CASSRVDQGTQYF

v_call: TRBV15
cdr3_aa: CATSRGTGAPTEAFF

v_call: TRBV18
cdr3_aa: CASSPTANTEAFF

v_call: TRBV6-5
cdr3_aa: CASSLRAGFNEKLFF

v_call: TRBV18
cdr3_aa: CATGRDTDQPQHF

v_call: TRBV27
cdr3_aa: CASGRQGEGGYTF

v_call: TRBV6-6
cdr3_aa: CASSTSDRAGEAFF

v_call: TRBV7-2
cdr3_aa: CASSVRGEQPQHF

v_call: TRBV11-2
cdr3_aa: CASTAGQGAGNTIYF

v_call: TRBV7-2
cdr3_aa: CASSHPRNEQFF

v_call: TRBV7-2
cdr3_aa: CASSLGAMYEQFF

v_call: TRBV28
cdr3_aa: CASGGFTFDSNQPQHF

v_call: TRBV18
cdr3_aa: CASSPGTGENTEAFF

v_call: TRBV7-9
cdr3_aa: CASSLAGARGARTDTQYF

v_call: TRBV7-9
cdr3_aa: CASSSPAGRRTNEKLFF

v_call: TRBV7-2
cdr3_aa: CASSLRGGQGVETQYF

v_call: TRBV28
cdr3_aa: CASSPTKTGVGSPLHF

v_call: TRBV10-3
cdr3_aa: CATGLAADTGAGELFF

v_call: TRBV7-2
cdr3_aa: CASRQTGASGANVLTF

v_call: TRBV6-2/TRBV6-3
cdr3_aa: CASSYPSNEQFF

v_call: TRBV29-1
cdr3_aa: CSVGAGGTDTQYF

v_call: TRBV27
cdr3_aa: CASSLTGTYGYTF

v_call: TRBV28
cdr3_aa: CASSFLWGGGSNQPQHF

v_call: TRBV28
cdr3_aa: CASRWDRSTDTQYF

v_call: TRBV20-1
cdr3_aa: CSASRAGGRETQYF

v_call: TRBV3-1/TRBV3-2
cdr3_aa: CASSPRLAGPTDTQYF

v_call: TRBV12-3/TRBV12-4
cdr3_aa: CASSFRSGEQFF

v_call: TRBV5-1
cdr3_aa: CASSLVAGGSYEQYF

v_call: TRBV6-2/TRBV6-3
cdr3_aa: CASSYSSAGGGETQYF

v_call: TRBV6-2/TRBV6-3
cdr3_aa: CASSYRGYGYTF

v_call: TRBV7-8
cdr3_aa: CASSLTETYEQYF

v_call: TRBV3-1/TRBV3-2
cdr3_aa: CASSQVTSGRSRVNNEQFF

v_call: TRBV24-1
cdr3_aa: CATSDSHSSYEQYF

v_call: TRBV6-5
cdr3_aa: CASRAQGILPPYTF